The T cell receptor beta chain described here comes from a study of blood T cell repertoires in COVID-19. Turning to the study itself: The study drew acute and convalescent COVID-19 samples from the United States, Italy and Spain. The analysed material was cDNA or gDNA that came from T cells, B-cell-depleted T cells, or PBMCs.

Enrolment of Seattle patients took place during active infection, and they were followed longitudinally. Germline CDR1 is MDHEN and CDR2 is SYDVKM. This CDR3 region has 15 residues. Trimming removed 3 bases from V and 1 base from J; junction bases left unmatched: 3. Under the authors' procedure: Estimates of nucleated cell counts were drawn from the amplification of reference gene primers. Using immunoSEQ multiplex PCR, the repertoire was profiled, and TCRdb retains in-frame clones only, with some absent. The V and J calls and clone size come from that table; D and trimming were worked out from the DNA. This sample has roughly 180,000 clones, with roughly four fifths found just once.

The sequenced material came from peripheral blood. The V gene is TRBV28, the J gene TRBJ2-7; TRBD1 agrees at 10 bases. This clonotype was sampled from a middle-aged woman with COVID-19, enrolled during active disease. CDR3 in amino acids: CASSFRDRGSYEQYF. In DNA, the CDR3 is TGTGCCAGCAGTTTCCGGGACAGGGGATCCTACGAGCAGTACTTC.